This entry lists 19 T cell receptor beta chains sequenced from one sample in a study of metastatic and nonmetastatic thyroid tumors. Not a single patient had been given any form of treatment at any point before undergoing thyroid surgery. TCRdb re-clonotyped the PCR reads through MiXCR. The sample includes approximately 40,000 clones, approximately 44% of them seen just once. The sample consisted of tumor tissue. All receptors derive from a male donor with papillary thyroid cancer or a benign thyroid nodule (not recorded which). Some clones in this sample may be carry-over from other donors' samples.

This clone was seen a handful of times. The rearrangement joins TRBV19 to TRBJ1-3; no clear D gene. Germline values: CDR1 LNHDA, CDR2 SQIVND (reference sequence). The length of the CDR3 is 14 residues. Trimming removed 6 bases from V and 0 bases from J, with 9 bases in between. The CDR3 nucleotides read TGTGCCAGTAGCACCACCAGCTCTGGAAACACCATATATTTT. This sequence encodes CASSTTSSGNTIYF.

The chain has TRBV7-2 and TRBJ1-5; D gene uncertain. The CDR3 is 14 residues long. V shed 5 bases and J shed 5 bases, with 13 bases lying between them. CDR1 is SGHTA and CDR2 is FQGNSA in the germline V gene. CDR3 sequence: CASSPQPTDQPQHF. The CDR3 nucleotides read TGTGCCAGCAGCCCTCAACCCACAGATCAGCCCCAGCATTTT.

This chain links TRBV12-3 or TRBV12-4 with TRBJ2-7; 8 bases align to TRBD1. V trimming: 5 bases; J trimming: 2 bases; junction bases outside the gene matches: 5. The CDR3 extends over 14 amino acids. The CDR3 region is CASSQGQATYEQYF. CDR3 in DNA: TGTGCCAGCAGTCAGGGACAGGCTACCTACGAGCAGTACTTC.

The CDR3: CASSVQGYEQYF. CDR3 nucleotides: TGTGCCAGCAGCGTACAGGGTTACGAGCAGTACTTC. V gene TRBV5-4 combines with J gene TRBJ2-7, with TRBD1 as a possible D gene (6 bases). The CDR3 is 12 amino acids. Germline assignment: CDR1 SGHNT and CDR2 YYREEE (reference sequence). V was trimmed by 4 bases and J by 4 bases, leaving 9 bases between them. Supplemented by reference TRBV5-4 and TRBJ2-7, the full variable domain reads ETGVTQSPTHLIKTRGQQVTLRCSSQSGHNTVSWYQQALGQGPQFIFQYYREEENGRGNFPPRFSGLQFPNYSSELNVNALELDDSALYLCASSVQGYEQYFGPGTRLTVT.

This rearrangement joins TRBV2 to TRBJ2-1, with D hard to call. The CDR3 contains 11 residues. V lost 5 bases and J lost 7, with 6 bases in between. Germline assignment: CDR1 SNHLY and CDR2 FYNNEI. CDR3 sequence: CASSLVNEQFF. CDR3 nucleotide sequence: TGTGCCAGCAGTTTGGTTAATGAGCAGTTCTTC.

The V call is TRBV7-6, the J call TRBJ2-1, with TRBD2 as a possible D gene (6 bases). The CDR3 runs 16 residues. The germline V gene has CDR1 SGHVS and CDR2 FNYEAQ. The V end was cut by 8 bases, the J end by 0 bases, with 17 bases between. The CDR3 sequence: CASGLDYSNSYNEQFF. CDR3 bases: TGTGCCAGCGGACTGGACTATTCAAACTCCTACAATGAGCAGTTCTTC.

This chain links TRBV11-2 with TRBJ2-2, with TRBD2 identical over 12 bases. Losses at the gene ends were 5 bases for V and 5 bases for J; bases not matched to a gene: 6. Germline V gene sequence: CDR1 SGHAT, CDR2 FQNNGV. This CDR3 is 16 amino acids long. The CDR3 reads CASSPGLAGLTGELFF. In DNA form, the CDR3 reads TGTGCCAGCAGCCCGGGACTAGCGGGCCTTACCGGGGAGCTGTTTTTT.

The V call is TRBV12-3 or TRBV12-4, the J call TRBJ1-1; D gene uncertain. The V and J ends lost 5 bases and 0 bases respectively, with 16 bases between them. The CDR3 loop spans 16 amino acids. The CDR3 DNA sequence: TGTGCCAGCAGTCCGCGACGCCGGACCTTGAACACTGAAGCTTTCTTT. Protein: CASSPRRRTLNTEAFF.

This chain joins TRBV20-1 and TRBJ1-6; 10 nucleotides agree with TRBD1. Germline V CDR1 and CDR2: DFQATT, SNEGSKA (reference sequence). CDR3 length: 15 residues. Trimming removed 3 bases from V and 5 bases from J; junction bases left unmatched: 4. The CDR3 DNA sequence: TGCAGTGCTAGGAGACAGGGGGCGGATAATTCACCCCTCCACTTT. Its translation: CSARRQGADNSPLHF.

The sample holds many counts of this clone. CDR3 protein: CASSLFASGRRTGELFF. In nucleotides, the CDR3 is TGTGCCAGCAGTTTATTCGCTAGCGGGAGGAGGACCGGGGAGCTGTTTTTT. The J gene is TRBJ2-2, the V gene TRBV28; TRBD2 matches at 11 bases. V trimming: 1 base; J trimming: 5 bases; junction bases outside the gene matches: 6. The CDR3 covers 17 residues. Per the germline V gene, CDR1 is MDHEN and CDR2 is SYDVKM.

V usage is TRBV20-1 and J usage is TRBJ1-2; D is ambiguous. Germline assignment: CDR1 DFQATT and CDR2 SNEGSKA (reference sequence). Deletions cut 3 bases from V and 1 base from J, with 15 bases between. The CDR3 sequence is 15 residues long. CDR3 amino acids: CSASGTLALNYGYTF. CDR3 nucleotide sequence: TGCAGTGCTAGCGGTACACTTGCCCTTAACTATGGCTACACCTTC.

The V gene is TRBV30, the J gene TRBJ1-5; possibly TRBD1 for D (5 bases). The CDR3 covers 12 residues. In germline, CDR1 is GTSNPN, CDR2 SVGIG (reference sequence). The ends were cut back, 3 bases at V and 7 bases at J, with 10 bases in the middle. The CDR3 sequence is CAWRLTGQPQHF. The DNA for the CDR3 is TGTGCCTGGAGACTCACAGGCCAGCCCCAGCATTTT.

This clone showed up just a few times. This rearrangement joins TRBV6-5 to TRBJ2-7; weak D call: TRBD1 (6 bases). Germline lookup yields CDR1 MNHEY and CDR2 SVGAGI. CDR3 length: 14 amino acids. V lost 4 bases and J lost 0, with 10 bases in between. The chain's CDR3 is CASSLRQVSYEQYF. In DNA, the CDR3 is TGTGCCAGCAGTTTAAGACAGGTCTCCTACGAGCAGTACTTC.

The chain joins TRBV5-1 to TRBJ2-3; TRBD2 agrees at 9 bases. J was trimmed by 3 bases and V by 5 bases; bases with no gene match: 4. The CDR3 loop spans 14 amino acids. Germline V gene lookup returns CDR1 SGHRS and CDR2 YFSETQ. The CDR3 sequence is CASRPLAGTDTQYF. CDR3 coding DNA: TGCGCCAGCAGACCCCTAGCGGGAACAGATACGCAGTATTTT.

This clone showed up just a few times. The rearrangement joins TRBV19 to TRBJ1-2; no clear D. The CDR3 consists of 12 residues. In germline, CDR1 is LNHDA, CDR2 SQIVND (reference sequence). Trimming left V 8 bases short and J 0 bases short, with 7 bases between. CDR3 in amino acids: CASGPPNYGYTF. Here the CDR3 DNA reads TGTGCCAGTGGGCCCCCTAACTATGGCTACACCTTC. Filled out from reference TRBV19 and TRBJ1-2, the complete variable domain reads DGGITQSPKYLFRKEGQNVTLSCEQNLNHDAMYWYRQDPGQGLRLIYYSQIVNDFQKGDIAEGYSVSREKKESFPLTVTSAQKNPTAFYLCASGPPNYGYTFGSGTRLTVV.

The chain has TRBV7-3 and TRBJ2-3; 12 positions agree with TRBD2. Germline V gene data show CDR1 as SGHTA and CDR2 as FQGTGA. This CDR3 has 15 residues. With V trimmed by 5 bases and J by 5 bases, 5 bases remained unmatched. DNA of the CDR3: TGTGCCAGCAGCCCACGACTAGCGGGGGTAGATACGCAGTATTTT. The encoded protein is CASSPRLAGVDTQYF.

There are a few counts of this clone. In DNA form, the CDR3 reads TGTGCCGGGGGGGGACTAGAAAATGAGCAGTTCTTC. It encodes CAGGGLENEQFF. The chain uses TRBV5-8 and TRBJ2-1; 8 bases match TRBD2. The V and J ends lost 10 bases and 7 bases, in that order; junction bases with no gene match: 7. This CDR3 is built from 12 residues. Germline V gene sequence: CDR1 SGHTS, CDR2 YDEGEE.

The V call is TRBV2, the J call TRBJ1-1, with 7 nucleotides matching TRBD1. Per the germline V gene, CDR1 is SNHLY and CDR2 is FYNNEI. This CDR3 spans 13 amino acids. With 5 bases clipped from V and 11 bases from J, the junction kept 11 bases outside the gene matches. The CDR3: CASSLGGAPGAFF. The CDR3 nucleotides are TGTGCCAGCAGTCTAGGGGGCGCCCCTGGGGCTTTCTTT.

This chain joins TRBV4-1 and TRBJ2-7; D tentatively fits TRBD1 or TRBD2 (5 bases each). CDR3 length: 17 amino acids. V was clipped by 2 bases and J by 3 bases, with 20 bases between them. Germline lookup yields CDR1 MGHRA and CDR2 YSYEKL. The CDR3 nucleotides are TGCGCCAGCAGCCAACCCTCTCGGGGCAGCCCGGGCTACGAGCAGTACTTC. Residues: CASSQPSRGSPGYEQYF.